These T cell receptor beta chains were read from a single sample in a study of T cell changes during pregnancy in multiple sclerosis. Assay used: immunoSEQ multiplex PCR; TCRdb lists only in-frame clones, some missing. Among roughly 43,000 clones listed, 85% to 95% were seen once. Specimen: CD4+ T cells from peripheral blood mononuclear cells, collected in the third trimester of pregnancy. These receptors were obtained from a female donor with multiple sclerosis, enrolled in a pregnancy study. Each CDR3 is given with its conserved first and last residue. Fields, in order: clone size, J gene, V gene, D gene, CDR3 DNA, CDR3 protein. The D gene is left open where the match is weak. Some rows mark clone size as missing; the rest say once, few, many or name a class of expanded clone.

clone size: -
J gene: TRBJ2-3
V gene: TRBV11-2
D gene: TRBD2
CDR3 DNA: TGTGCCAGCAGCTTAGCGCGACTAGCGGGCACAGATACGCAGTATTTT
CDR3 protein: CASSLARLAGTDTQYF

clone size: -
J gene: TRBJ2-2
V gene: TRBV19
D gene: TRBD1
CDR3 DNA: TGTGCCAGTAGTAAAACGACAGGGGCGGGGGAGCTGTTTTTT
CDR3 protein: CASSKTTGAGELFF

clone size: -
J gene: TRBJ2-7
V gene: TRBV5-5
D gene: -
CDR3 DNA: TGTGCCAGCAGTCGGGCGCCACGGGAAGTCTCCTACGAGCAGTACTTC
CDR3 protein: CASSRAPREVSYEQYF

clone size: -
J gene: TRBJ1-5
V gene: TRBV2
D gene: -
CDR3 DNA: TGTGCCAGCAGTCGGAGTGGGGGCGCAGGTCAGCCCCAGCATTTT
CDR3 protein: CASSRSGGAGQPQHF

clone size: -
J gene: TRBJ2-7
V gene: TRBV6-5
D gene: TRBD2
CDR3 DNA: TGTGCCAGCAGTTACCCAACTAGCGGGAGGTACGAGCAGTACTTC
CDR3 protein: CASSYPTSGRYEQYF

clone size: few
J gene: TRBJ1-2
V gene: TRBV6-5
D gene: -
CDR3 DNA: TGTGCCAGCAGTTACAGGGGTGGCTACACCTTC
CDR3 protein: CASSYRGGYTF

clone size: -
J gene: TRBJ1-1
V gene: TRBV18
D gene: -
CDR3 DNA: TGTGCCAGCTCACCGCAAGGGGTTTTTTACACTGAAGCTTTCTTT
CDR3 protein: CASSPQGVFYTEAFF

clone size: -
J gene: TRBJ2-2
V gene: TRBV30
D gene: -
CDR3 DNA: TGTGCCTGGAGCCCCCAGGCTAGCAGGAACACCGGGGAGCTGTTTTTT
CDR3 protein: CAWSPQASRNTGELFF

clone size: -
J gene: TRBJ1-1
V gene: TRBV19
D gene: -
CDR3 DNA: TGTGCCAGTAGTATATTGCGAGGCGCTGAAGCTTTCTTT
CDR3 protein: CASSILRGAEAFF

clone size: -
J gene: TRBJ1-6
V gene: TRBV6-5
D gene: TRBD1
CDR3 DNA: TGTGCCACCAGGACAGGGATAAGTTCACCCCTCCACTTT
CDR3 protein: CATRTGISSPLHF

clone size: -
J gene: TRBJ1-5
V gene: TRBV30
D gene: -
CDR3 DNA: TGTGCCTGGTCGACAGGAGACAATCAGCCCCAGCATTTT
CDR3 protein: CAWSTGDNQPQHF

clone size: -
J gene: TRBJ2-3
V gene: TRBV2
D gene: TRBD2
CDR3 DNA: TGTGCCAGCAGTGACCCCCGGACTAGCGGGGTAAATACAGATACGCAGTATTTT
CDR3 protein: CASSDPRTSGVNTDTQYF

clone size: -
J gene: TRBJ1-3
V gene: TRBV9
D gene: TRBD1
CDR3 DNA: TGTGCCAGCAGCTCAGGACAGGTGCCGTCTGGAAACACCATATATTTT
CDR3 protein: CASSSGQVPSGNTIYF

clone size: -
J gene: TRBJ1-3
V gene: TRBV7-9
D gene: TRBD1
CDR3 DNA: TGTGCCAGCAGTTTTCCGGAGGGGGCTTCTGGTGGAAACACCATATATTTT
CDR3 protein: CASSFPEGASGGNTIYF

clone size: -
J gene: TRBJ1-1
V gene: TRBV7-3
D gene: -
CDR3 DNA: TGTGCCAGCAGCTACCAAAAAGCGGGCCTTACTGAAGCTTTCTTT
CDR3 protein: CASSYQKAGLTEAFF

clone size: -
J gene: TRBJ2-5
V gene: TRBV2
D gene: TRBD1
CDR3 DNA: TGTGCCAGCAGTGAGGGGACAGGGCAAGAGACCCAGTACTTC
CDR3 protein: CASSEGTGQETQYF

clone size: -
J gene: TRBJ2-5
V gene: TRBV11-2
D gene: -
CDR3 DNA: TGTGCCAGCAGCTTAGTTTATGGCCGCCAGACCCAGTACTTC
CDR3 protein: CASSLVYGRQTQYF

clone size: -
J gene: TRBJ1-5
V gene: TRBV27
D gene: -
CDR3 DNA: TGTGCCAGCAGTTTCGGAGGGTTAAGCAATCAGCCCCAGCATTTT
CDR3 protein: CASSFGGLSNQPQHF

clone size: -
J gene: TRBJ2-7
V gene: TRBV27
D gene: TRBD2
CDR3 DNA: TGTGCCAGCTACTCTTTGACTAGCGGGAGGGCCTACGAGCAGTACTTC
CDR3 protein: CASYSLTSGRAYEQYF

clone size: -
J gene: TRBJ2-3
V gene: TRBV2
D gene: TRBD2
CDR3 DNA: TGTGCCAGCAGTTTAGCGGGGGCTACAGATACGCAGTATTTT
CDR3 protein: CASSLAGATDTQYF

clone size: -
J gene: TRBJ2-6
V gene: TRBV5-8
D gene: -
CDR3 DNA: TGTGCCAGCAGCTTTAGTGGGGCCAACGTCCTGACTTTC
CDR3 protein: CASSFSGANVLTF

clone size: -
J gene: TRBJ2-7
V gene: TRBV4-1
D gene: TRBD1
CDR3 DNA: TGCGCCAGCAGCCAAGGCACAGGGGGGATTGGCGAGCAGTACTTC
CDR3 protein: CASSQGTGGIGEQYF

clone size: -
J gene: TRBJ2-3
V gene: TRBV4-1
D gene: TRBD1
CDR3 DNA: TGCGCCAGCATGAGGGACAGGGACTTCACAGATACGCAGTATTTT
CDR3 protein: CASMRDRDFTDTQYF

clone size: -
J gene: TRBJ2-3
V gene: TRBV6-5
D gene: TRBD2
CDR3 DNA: TGTGCCAGCAGTTTGACTAGCGGGGGCCTTAATACGCAGTATTTT
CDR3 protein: CASSLTSGGLNTQYF

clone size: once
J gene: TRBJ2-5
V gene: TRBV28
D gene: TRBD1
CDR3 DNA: TGTGCCAGCTCGACAGGGGGCGTTGGAGAGACCCAGTACTTC
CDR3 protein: CASSTGGVGETQYF

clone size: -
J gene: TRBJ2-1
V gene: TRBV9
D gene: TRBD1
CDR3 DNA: TGTGCCAGCAGCGTTCAGGGGGCGCTCAATGAGCAGTTCTTC
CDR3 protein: CASSVQGALNEQFF

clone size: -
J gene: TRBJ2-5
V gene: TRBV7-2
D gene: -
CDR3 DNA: TGTGCCAGCAGCCCTCCGGAGGCCGGGTTGGAAGAGACCCAGTACTTC
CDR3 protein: CASSPPEAGLEETQYF

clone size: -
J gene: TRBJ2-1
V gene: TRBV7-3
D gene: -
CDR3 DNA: TGTGCCAGCAGCTTACGACACGCCTCCTACAATGAGCAGTTCTTC
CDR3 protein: CASSLRHASYNEQFF

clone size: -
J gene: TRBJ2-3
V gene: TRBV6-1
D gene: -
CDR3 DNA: TGTGCCAGCAGTGAGGAGGGGCGGGCGGAGTATTTT
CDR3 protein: CASSEEGRAEYF

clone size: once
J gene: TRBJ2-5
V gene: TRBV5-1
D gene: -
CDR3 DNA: TGCGCCAGCAGCCTCGGACAAATAACACAAGAGACCCAGTACTTC
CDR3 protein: CASSLGQITQETQYF